The present entry profiles one TCR beta chain with its context. This specimen belongs to a study of blood T cell repertoires in COVID-19. As processed by the authors: Counts of nucleated cells, estimated from reference gene primer amplification, were obtained. This table comes from immunoSEQ multiplex PCR, and its TCRdb copy is limited to in-frame clones, with some not included. V and J calls and clone size are those listed in that table; D and trimming were worked out from the DNA. This repertoire shows around 150,000 clones, 88% found once; its top ten account for about 10%. V shed 4 bases and J 2 bases; nucleotides not matched to a gene: 4. This CDR3 has 16 amino acids. The V gene's germline CDR1 is SNHLY and CDR2 FYNNEI.

What was sequenced was peripheral blood. This sequence originates from a man aged 45-60 years with active or convalescent COVID-19. The V and J genes are TRBV2 and TRBJ1-6, with TRBD1 identical over 8 bases. The CDR3, as DNA: TGTGCCAGCAGTGCAGACAGGGGAACCTATAATTCACCCCTCCACTTT. It encodes CASSADRGTYNSPLHF.